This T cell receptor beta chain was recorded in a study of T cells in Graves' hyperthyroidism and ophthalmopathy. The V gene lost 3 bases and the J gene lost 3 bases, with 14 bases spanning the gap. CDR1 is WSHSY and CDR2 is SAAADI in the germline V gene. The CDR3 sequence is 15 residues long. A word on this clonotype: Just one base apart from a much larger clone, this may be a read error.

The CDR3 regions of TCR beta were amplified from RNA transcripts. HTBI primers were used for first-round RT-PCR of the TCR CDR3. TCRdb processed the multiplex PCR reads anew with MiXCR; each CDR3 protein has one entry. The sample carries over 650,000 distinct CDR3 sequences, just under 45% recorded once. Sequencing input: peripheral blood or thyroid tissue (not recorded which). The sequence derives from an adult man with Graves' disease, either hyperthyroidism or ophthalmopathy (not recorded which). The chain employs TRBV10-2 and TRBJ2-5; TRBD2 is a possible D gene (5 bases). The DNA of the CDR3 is TGCGCCAGCAGTGATCTGGGCCGGGGAGAAGAGACCCAGTACTTC. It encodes CASSDLGRGEETQYF.